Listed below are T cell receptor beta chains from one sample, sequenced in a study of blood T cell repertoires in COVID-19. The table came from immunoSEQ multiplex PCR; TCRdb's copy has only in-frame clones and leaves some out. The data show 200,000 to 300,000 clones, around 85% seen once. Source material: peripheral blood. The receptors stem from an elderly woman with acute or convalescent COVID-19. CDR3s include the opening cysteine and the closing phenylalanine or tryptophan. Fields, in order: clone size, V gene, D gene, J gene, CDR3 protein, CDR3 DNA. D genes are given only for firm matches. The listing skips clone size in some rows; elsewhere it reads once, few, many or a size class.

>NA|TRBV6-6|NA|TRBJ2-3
CASTLGPGGGTDTQYF
TGTGCCAGCACCCTTGGACCCGGAGGAGGGACAGATACGCAGTATTTT
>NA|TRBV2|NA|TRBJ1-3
CASSGQLSNTIYF
TGTGCCAGCAGTGGACAGCTGTCAAACACCATATATTTT
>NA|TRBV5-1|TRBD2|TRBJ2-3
CASSYLAGSTDTQYF
TGCGCCAGCAGCTATCTAGCGGGTTCGACAGATACGCAGTATTTT
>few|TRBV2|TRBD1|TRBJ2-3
CASSVRTGSTDTQYF
TGTGCCAGCAGTGTCCGGACAGGTAGCACAGATACGCAGTATTTT
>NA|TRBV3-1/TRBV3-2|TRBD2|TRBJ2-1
CASSHGTSGGRRQFF
TGTGCCAGCAGCCATGGGACTAGCGGGGGAAGGCGGCAGTTCTTC
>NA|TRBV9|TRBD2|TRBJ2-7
CASSASGGHEQYF
TGTGCCAGCAGCGCATCGGGGGGACACGAGCAGTACTTC
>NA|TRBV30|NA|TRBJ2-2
CAWSHTLTRGKMNTGELFF
TGTGCCTGGAGCCATACACTCACCCGGGGGAAAATGAACACCGGGGAGCTGTTTTTT
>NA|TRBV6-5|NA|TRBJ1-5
CASSLDTSSNQPQHF
TGTGCCAGCAGTCTCGATACGAGTAGCAATCAGCCCCAGCATTTT
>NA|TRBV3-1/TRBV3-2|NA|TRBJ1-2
CASSQVSRQGRKGYGYTF
TGTGCCAGCAGCCAAGTTAGTCGCCAGGGGCGAAAGGGCTATGGCTACACCTTC
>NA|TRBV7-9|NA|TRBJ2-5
CASSLASHRETQYF
TGTGCCAGCAGCTTAGCGAGTCACCGAGAGACCCAGTACTTC
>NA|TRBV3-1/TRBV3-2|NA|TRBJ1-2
CASSQVRYGYTF
TGTGCCAGCAGCCAAGTCCGCTATGGCTACACCTTC
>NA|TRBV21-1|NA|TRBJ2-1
CASSEEAVADYNEQFF
TGTGCCAGCAGCGAGGAGGCGGTTGCAGATTACAATGAGCAGTTCTTC
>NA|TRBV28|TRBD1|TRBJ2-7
CASSLRGTGAYEQYF
TGTGCCAGCAGTTTGAGGGGGACAGGTGCCTACGAGCAGTACTTC
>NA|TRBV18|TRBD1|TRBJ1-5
CASSPGQNNQPQHF
TGTGCCAGCTCCCCGGGACAGAACAATCAGCCCCAGCATTTT
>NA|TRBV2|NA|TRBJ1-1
CASGAVMNTEAFF
TGTGCCAGCGGAGCAGTCATGAACACTGAAGCTTTCTTT
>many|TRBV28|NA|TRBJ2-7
CASSLSRANSYEQYF
TGTGCCAGCAGTTTATCCAGGGCCAACTCCTACGAGCAGTACTTC
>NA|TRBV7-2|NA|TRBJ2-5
CASSRPSGTQYF
TGTGCCAGCAGCCGTCCCTCGGGAACCCAGTACTTC
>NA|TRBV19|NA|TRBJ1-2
CASRDIDNYGYTF
TGTGCCAGTAGAGACATAGATAACTATGGCTACACCTTC
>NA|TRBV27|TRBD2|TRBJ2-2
CASTLQAGGTGELFF
TGTGCCAGCACGCTCCAAGCGGGGGGTACCGGGGAGCTGTTTTTT
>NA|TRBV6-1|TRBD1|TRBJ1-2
CASSDRGQAYHGYTF
TGTGCCAGCAGTGACCGGGGACAGGCGTATCACGGCTACACCTTC
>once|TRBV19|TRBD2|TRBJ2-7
CASSIRLAGGAAVPYEQYF
TGTGCCAGTAGTATTCGGCTAGCGGGGGGAGCAGCGGTACCCTACGAGCAGTACTTC
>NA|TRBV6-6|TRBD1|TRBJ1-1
CASSYSTGAMNTEAFF
TGTGCCAGCAGTTACTCAACAGGGGCCATGAACACTGAAGCTTTCTTT
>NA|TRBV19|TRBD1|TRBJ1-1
CASRQGANTEAFF
TGTGCCAGTAGACAGGGGGCGAACACTGAAGCTTTCTTT
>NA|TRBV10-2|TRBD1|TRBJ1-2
CASRTGADYGYTF
TGCGCCAGCAGGACAGGGGCGGACTATGGCTACACCTTC
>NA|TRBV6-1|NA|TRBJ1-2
CASSDSKGAGEYGYTF
TGTGCCAGCAGTGATTCCAAAGGGGCAGGGGAGTATGGCTACACCTTC
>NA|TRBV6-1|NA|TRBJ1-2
CASSEFLGYTF
TGTGCCAGCAGTGAGTTCCTTGGCTACACCTTC
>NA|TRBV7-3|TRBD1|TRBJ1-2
CASSPKGGQGAPGYTF
TGTGCCAGCAGCCCAAAAGGGGGACAGGGGGCGCCTGGCTACACCTTC
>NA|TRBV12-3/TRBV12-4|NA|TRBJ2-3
CASRLQGTDTQYF
TGTGCCAGCAGACTACAGGGTACAGATACGCAGTATTTT
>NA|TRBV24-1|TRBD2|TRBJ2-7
CATRGPGLGEQYF
TGTGCCACCAGAGGACCGGGACTAGGCGAGCAGTACTTC
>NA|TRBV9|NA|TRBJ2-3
CASSVGSFSTDTQYF
TGTGCCAGCAGCGTAGGTTCATTTAGCACAGATACGCAGTATTTT
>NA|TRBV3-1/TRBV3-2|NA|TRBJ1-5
CASSQVTTNQPQHF
TGTGCCAGCAGCCAAGTGACAACTAATCAGCCCCAGCATTTT
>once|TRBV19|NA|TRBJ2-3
CASSLGSHTQYF
TGTGCCAGTAGTCTCGGGAGTCATACGCAGTATTTT
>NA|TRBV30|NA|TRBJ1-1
CAWSKGTEAFF
TGTGCCTGGAGTAAGGGGACTGAAGCTTTCTTT
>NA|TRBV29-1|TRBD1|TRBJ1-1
CSVEGQGRFSEAFF
TGCAGCGTTGAGGGACAGGGTCGGTTCAGTGAAGCTTTCTTT
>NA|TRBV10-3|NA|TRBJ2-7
CAISPRTASSYEQYF
TGTGCCATCAGCCCGAGGACAGCGTCCTCCTACGAGCAGTACTTC
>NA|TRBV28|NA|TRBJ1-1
CASRSQGNTEAFF
TGTGCCAGCAGGTCCCAGGGGAACACTGAAGCTTTCTTT
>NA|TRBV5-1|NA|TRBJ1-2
CASSPQGPAGRGTF
TGCGCCAGCAGCCCACAGGGCCCCGCGGGTAGGGGCACCTTC
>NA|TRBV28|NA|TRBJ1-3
CASSRPRGSGNTIYF
TGTGCCAGCAGCCGCCCCCGGGGCTCTGGAAACACCATATATTTT
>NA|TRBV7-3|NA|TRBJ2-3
CASSLLGGGTDTQYF
TGTGCCAGCAGCTTACTAGGGGGGGGCACAGATACGCAGTATTTT
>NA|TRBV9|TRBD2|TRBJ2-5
CASSNHAGLAGDWVETQYF
TGTGCCAGCAGCAACCATGCAGGGCTAGCGGGGGATTGGGTGGAGACCCAGTACTTC
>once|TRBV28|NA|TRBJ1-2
CASSLRQRRGYGYTF
TGTGCCAGCAGTTTGCGACAGCGCCGAGGCTATGGCTACACCTTC
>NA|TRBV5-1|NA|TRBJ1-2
CASSSGEGGNGYTF
TGCGCCAGCAGCTCCGGTGAGGGGGGGAACGGCTACACCTTC
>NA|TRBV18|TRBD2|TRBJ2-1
CASSPDQRGGNEQFF
TGTGCCAGCTCACCCGATCAGCGGGGGGGCAATGAGCAGTTCTTC
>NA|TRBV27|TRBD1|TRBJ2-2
CASRDRAGTGELFF
TGTGCCAGCAGGGACAGGGCCGGCACCGGGGAGCTGTTTTTT